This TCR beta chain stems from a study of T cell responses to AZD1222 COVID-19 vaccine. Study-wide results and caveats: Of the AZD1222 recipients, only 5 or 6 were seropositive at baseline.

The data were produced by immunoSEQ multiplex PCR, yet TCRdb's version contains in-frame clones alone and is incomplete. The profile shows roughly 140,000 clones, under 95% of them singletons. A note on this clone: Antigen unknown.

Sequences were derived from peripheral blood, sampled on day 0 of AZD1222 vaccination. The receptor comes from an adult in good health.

CDR3: CASSFLGPPDTQYF. The CDR3 DNA is TGTGCCAGCAGTTTCTTAGGCCCTCCGGATACGCAGTATTTT. The chain couples TRBV25-1 to TRBJ2-3; D remains unclear. V lost 5 bases, J lost 6 bases, and 15 bases lay in between. This CDR3 contains 14 residues. Looked up from germline, CDR1 is MGHDK and CDR2 is SYGVNS. The whole variable domain, filled in from reference TRBV25-1 and TRBJ2-3, reads EADIYQTPRYLVIGTGKKITLECSQTMGHDKMYWYQQDPGMELHLIHYSYGVNSTEKGDLSSESTVSRIRTEHFPLTLESARPSHTSQYLCASSFLGPPDTQYFGPGTRLTVL.